The 23 T cell receptor beta chains listed next were all sequenced from one sample in a study of regulatory T cells in long-lasting Graves disease. Time point defined: newly diagnosed GD, antithyroid drugs for less than 3 months. The TCR library used RNA extracted from PBMCs. Relying on iRepertoire HTBI primers and Arm-PCR of CDR3 regions, the team built TCR beta libraries. TCRdb ran MiXCR on the multiplex PCR reads and lists one entry per CDR3 protein. The sample lists 530,000 or so distinct CDR3 sequences, 16% occurring once. A further study also used this sample, focusing on T cells in Graves' hyperthyroidism and ophthalmopathy.

The material sequenced was peripheral blood mononuclear cells (PBMCs), taken at new diagnosis, from a patient treated with antithyroid drugs. The receptors were gathered from a man aged 18-30 years with Graves disease.

This chain uses TRBV28 with TRBJ2-1, with D perhaps TRBD2 (7 bases). The CDR3 spans 15 residues. Germline CDR1 reads MDHEN; CDR2 reads SYDVKM. V was shortened by 7 bases and J by 0 bases, with 13 bases between the two germline ends. CDR3 DNA: TGTGCCAGCACTCTAGCGGACAGCTCCTACAATGAGCAGTTCTTC. The encoded protein is CASTLADSSYNEQFF.

This clonotype showed up many times. V gene TRBV11-2 combines with J gene TRBJ2-5; 14 nucleotides match TRBD2. V was pared by 3 bases and J by 6 bases, with 3 bases of the junction left unmatched. The CDR3 is made up of 15 amino acids. The germline CDR1 and CDR2 sequences are SGHAT and FQNNGV. The DNA of the CDR3 is TGTGCCAGCAGCTTTGGGACTAGCGGGAGACAGACCCAGTACTTC. Protein product: CASSFGTSGRQTQYF.

This clonotype came up a few times. The V gene is TRBV28, the J gene TRBJ1-1; the D is unclear. CDR1 MDHEN and CDR2 SYDVKM come from the germline V gene. V was clipped by 6 bases and J by 0 bases, with 11 bases between them. The CDR3 length is 14 residues. This CDR3 is CASSHNGLNTEAFF. The CDR3 nucleotides read TGTGCCAGCAGCCACAACGGATTGAACACTGAAGCTTTCTTT. The whole variable domain, filled in from reference TRBV28 and TRBJ1-1, reads DVKVTQSSRYLVKRTGEKVFLECVQDMDHENMFWYRQDPGLGLRLIYFSYDVKMKEKGDIPEGYSVSREKKERFSLILESASTNQTSMYLCASSHNGLNTEAFFGQGTRLTVV.

At least ten counts were recorded for this clonotype. The chain combines TRBV20-1 with TRBJ2-7, with 11 bases fitting TRBD1. CDR3 length: 14 amino acids. Germline CDR1 is DFQATT and CDR2 is SNEGSKA (reference sequence). Trimming removed 4 bases from V and 5 bases from J; junction bases left unmatched: 7. The CDR3 sequence is CSATGPGQGDEQYF. Here the CDR3 DNA reads TGCAGTGCTACAGGACCGGGACAGGGGGACGAGCAGTACTTC.

The chain joins TRBV20-1 to TRBJ1-5, with D tentatively TRBD1 (6 bases). Germline loops: CDR1 DFQATT, CDR2 SNEGSKA (reference sequence). CDR3 length equals 13 residues. V was shortened by 2 bases and J by 7 bases, with 12 bases between the two germline ends. The CDR3 reads CSARNTGSQPQHF. The CDR3 DNA follows: TGCAGTGCTAGAAATACAGGGAGCCAGCCCCAGCATTTT.

The V and J genes are TRBV12-3 or TRBV12-4 and TRBJ2-1; TRBD2 aligns across 11 bases. CDR3 size: 15 residues. With V trimmed by 6 bases and J by 6 bases, 7 bases remained unmatched. DNA of the CDR3: TGTGCCAGCAGCCCTCCTAGCGGGAGGATCAATGAGCAGTTCTTC. This codes for CASSPPSGRINEQFF.

Many counts were recorded for this clonotype. CDR3 DNA: TGTGCCAGCAGTTACGCGGGACCGCGGAACACTGAAGCTTTCTTT. Encoded protein: CASSYAGPRNTEAFF. V gene TRBV6-5 combines with J gene TRBJ1-1; TRBD1 is a possible D gene (5 bases). Germline assignment: CDR1 MNHEY and CDR2 SVGAGI. V was cut by 2 bases and J by 1 base, with 11 bases left in between. CDR3 length equals 15 residues.

In its sample, this clonotype was seen many times. V usage is TRBV11-2 and J usage is TRBJ2-5; 9 bases fit TRBD2. The germline CDR1 and CDR2 sequences are SGHAT and FQNNGV. The CDR3 has 15 residues. Losses at the gene ends were 1 base for V and 2 bases for J; bases not matched to a gene: 2. The CDR3 sequence: CASSLGLAEQETQYF. CDR3 nucleotide sequence: TGTGCCAGCAGCTTAGGACTAGCGGAACAAGAGACCCAGTACTTC.

This clonotype showed up many times. V and J are TRBV24-1 and TRBJ2-1; perhaps TRBD1 as D (5 bases). The V end lost 2 bases, the J end lost 2 bases, and 9 bases lay between the germline ends. Germline loops: CDR1 KGHDR, CDR2 SFDVKD. CDR3 size: 15 residues. In DNA form, the CDR3 reads TGTGCCACCAGTGATTCCGCAGGGACCTACAATGAGCAGTTCTTC. Its translation: CATSDSAGTYNEQFF.

The V and J genes are TRBV5-1 and TRBJ1-1; D is ambiguous. Germline V gene sequence: CDR1 SGHRS, CDR2 YFSETQ. The CDR3 runs to 15 residues. The ends were cut back, 4 bases at V and 4 bases at J, with 17 bases in the middle. The CDR3 DNA reads TGCGCCAGCAGCCTAGAGCCGGGTTTATTCACTGAAGCTTTCTTT. Translated, it gives CASSLEPGLFTEAFF.

The sample holds many counts of this clonotype. The chain combines TRBV2 with TRBJ2-1; D remains ambiguous. The CDR3 has 13 residues. The germline V gene encodes CDR1 SNHLY and CDR2 FYNNEI. V was shortened by 4 bases and J by 6 bases, with 10 bases between the two germline ends. Written as DNA, the CDR3 is TGTGCCAGCAGTGTGTGGGAATCCAATGAGCAGTTCTTC. Its protein is CASSVWESNEQFF.

This clonotype was counted between two and nine times. The rearrangement links TRBV5-1 to TRBJ1-4; unclear D gene. Trimming removed 0 bases at V and 5 bases at J, with 5 bases between. The CDR3 consists of 13 residues. Germline loops: CDR1 SGHRS, CDR2 YFSETQ. DNA of the CDR3: TGCGCCAGCAGCTTGGGCCCAAATGAAAAACTGTTTTTT. Amino acid sequence: CASSLGPNEKLFF.

This clonotype was seen a handful of times. The chain couples TRBV5-1 to TRBJ2-5; D may be TRBD2 (5 bases). Germline CDR1 reads SGHRS; CDR2 reads YFSETQ. The CDR3 is 15 residues long. Trimming took off 0 bases at V and 1 base at J, with 10 bases between the two ends. CDR3 residues: CASSLGSAGQETQYF. The CDR3 nucleotides are TGCGCCAGCAGCTTGGGGTCGGCGGGCCAAGAGACCCAGTACTTC.

This clonotype has ten or more counts. The rearrangement joins TRBV28 to TRBJ1-4; TRBD1 might be the D (5 bases). Germline V CDR1 and CDR2: MDHEN, SYDVKM. Trimming removed 6 bases from V and 3 bases from J, with 11 bases in between. The CDR3 spans 14 residues. CDR3 region: CASSSGTANEKLFF. CDR3 coding DNA: TGTGCCAGCAGCTCCGGGACGGCTAATGAAAAACTGTTTTTT.

The CDR3 sequence is CASSQGQLAGNEQFF. CDR3 DNA sequence: TGCGCCAGCAGCCAGGGTCAACTAGCGGGTAATGAGCAGTTCTTC. The chain couples TRBV4-1 to TRBJ2-1, with 9 bases aligning to TRBD2. Germline lookup yields CDR1 MGHRA and CDR2 YSYEKL. Trimming took 3 bases from V and 7 from J; bases not matched to a gene: 7. The CDR3 consists of 15 residues.

This clonotype showed up many times. This sequence joins TRBV28 and TRBJ2-7, with D possibly called TRBD1 or TRBD2 (5 bases each). Germline values: CDR1 MDHEN, CDR2 SYDVKM. The CDR3 loop spans 12 amino acids. The V and J ends lost 3 bases and 6 bases respectively, with 9 bases between them. DNA of the CDR3: TGTGCCAGCAGTTTGGTAGGGACCGAGCAGTACTTC. Amino acid sequence: CASSLVGTEQYF. Full variable domain (outside the CDR3, taken from reference TRBV28 and TRBJ2-7): DVKVTQSSRYLVKRTGEKVFLECVQDMDHENMFWYRQDPGLGLRLIYFSYDVKMKEKGDIPEGYSVSREKKERFSLILESASTNQTSMYLCASSLVGTEQYFGPGTRLTVT.

CDR3: CASSLTEDGGTYEQYF. The CDR3 DNA reads as TGTGCCAGCAGTCTGACAGAGGACGGAGGAACCTACGAGCAGTACTTC. The chain has TRBV27 and TRBJ2-7; D possibly matches TRBD1 or TRBD2 (5 bases each). The CDR3 is 16 residues long. Trimming cost V 5 bases and J 2 bases, with 19 bases left between them. Germline-derived CDR1 and CDR2 are MNHEY and SMNVEV (reference sequence).

This clonotype has only a few counts. This sequence joins TRBV20-1 and TRBJ1-3; unclear D gene. V was pared by 6 bases and J by 4 bases, with 16 bases between. The CDR3 spans 14 residues. Germline CDR1 reads DFQATT; CDR2 reads SNEGSKA (reference sequence). CDR3 loop: CSAPYPGGGNTIYF. The CDR3 nucleotides are TGCAGTGCCCCATATCCCGGAGGGGGAAACACCATATATTTT.

This clonotype was detected only a few times. This rearrangement joins TRBV29-1 to TRBJ2-7; D is undetermined. The CDR3 loop spans 12 amino acids. Germline V gives CDR1 SQVTM, CDR2 ANQGSEA. CDR3 sequence: CSTRDLGDEQYF. CDR3 bases: TGCAGTACCCGTGATTTAGGTGACGAGCAGTACTTC.

The chain recombines TRBV20-1 with TRBJ1-2, with D perhaps matching TRBD1 (5 bases). CDR1 DFQATT and CDR2 SNEGSKA come from the germline V gene (reference sequence). This CDR3 is 16 amino acids long. The germline V and J ends were trimmed by 6 bases and 5 bases, with 25 bases remaining between them. CDR3 sequence: CSAPRPSSGAGYGYTF. As DNA, the CDR3 is TGCAGTGCGCCCCGACCCTCTTCCGGGGCGGGTTATGGCTACACCTTC.

The chain employs TRBV4-1 and TRBJ2-2; no definite D call. The V end was cut by 7 bases, the J end by 1 base, with 10 bases between. The germline V gene has CDR1 MGHRA and CDR2 YSYEKL. This CDR3 has 14 amino acids. The CDR3 loop is CASMRWGNTGELFF. The CDR3 region has the DNA TGCGCCAGCATGAGATGGGGGAACACCGGGGAGCTGTTTTTT.

This clonotype was seen a few times. The chain links TRBV6-2 or TRBV6-3 to TRBJ2-7; 7 nucleotides match TRBD1. This CDR3 has 15 residues. Germline CDR1 MNHEY, CDR2 SVGEGT. Germline trimming cut 5 bases from V and 3 bases from J; bases unmatched to any gene: 10. The CDR3 coding sequence is TGTGCCAGCAGTGATGTCGGGACAGACAGCTACGAGCAGTACTTC. Protein sequence: CASSDVGTDSYEQYF.

At least ten counts were recorded for this clonotype. V usage is TRBV27 and J usage is TRBJ2-7, with 7 bases lining up with TRBD1. The germline V gene has CDR1 MNHEY and CDR2 SMNVEV (reference sequence). The CDR3 runs to 14 residues. V shed 3 bases, J shed 1 base, and the junction held 3 bases outside the gene matches. The chain's CDR3 is CASSFTQGSYEQYF. CDR3 nucleotides: TGTGCCAGCAGTTTCACACAGGGGTCCTACGAGCAGTACTTC.